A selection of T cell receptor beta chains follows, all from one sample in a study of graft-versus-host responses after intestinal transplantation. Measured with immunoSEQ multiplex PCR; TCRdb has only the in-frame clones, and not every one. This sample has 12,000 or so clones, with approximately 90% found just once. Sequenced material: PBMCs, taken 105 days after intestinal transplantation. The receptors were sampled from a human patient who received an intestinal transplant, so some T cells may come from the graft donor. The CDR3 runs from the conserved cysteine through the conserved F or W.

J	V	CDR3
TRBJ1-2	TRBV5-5	CASSLVRFRHYGYTF
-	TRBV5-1	CASSTGQGGVYEQYF
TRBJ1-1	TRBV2	CASSEGGDGEAFF
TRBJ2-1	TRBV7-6	CASSLALAGGDNEQFF
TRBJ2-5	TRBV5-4	CASSLLSGGALETQYF
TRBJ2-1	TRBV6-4	CASSGGGESSYNEQFF
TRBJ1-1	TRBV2	CAKNRGDTEAFF
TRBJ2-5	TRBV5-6	CASSLFQAGETQYF
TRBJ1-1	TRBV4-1	CASSQDSTNTEAFF
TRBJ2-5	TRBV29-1	CSVDVQETQYF
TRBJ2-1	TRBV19	CASSIVGLNEQFF
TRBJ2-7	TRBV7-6	CASGTYEQYF
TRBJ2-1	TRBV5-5	CASSLDRVPYNEQFF
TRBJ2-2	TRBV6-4	CASSASGGATGELFF
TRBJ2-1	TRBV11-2	CASSLEGALEYNEQFF
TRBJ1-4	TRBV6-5	CASSAQGPMGKLFF
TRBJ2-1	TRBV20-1	CSASGGEQFF
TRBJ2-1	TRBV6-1	CASRGTGVDEQFF
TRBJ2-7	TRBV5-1	CASSYGTSSTYEQYF
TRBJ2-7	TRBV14	CASSQAQGAFGEQYF
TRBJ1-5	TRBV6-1	CATTRGYSNQPQHF
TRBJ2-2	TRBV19	CASSIAGPPGELFF
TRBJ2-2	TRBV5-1	CASTTPQDGGNGELFF
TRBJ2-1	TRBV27	CASSYRASEYEQFF
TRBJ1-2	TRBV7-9	CASSSDRDPLF
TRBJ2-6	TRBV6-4	CASSDRGGANVLTF
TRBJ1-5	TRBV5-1	CASSSEGRDNQPQHF
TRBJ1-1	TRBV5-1	CASIGEGPEAFF
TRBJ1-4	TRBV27	CASSPRDGNEKLFF
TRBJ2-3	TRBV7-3	CASSPGAGGADTQYF
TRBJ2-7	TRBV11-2	CASSLVPSDSSYEQYF
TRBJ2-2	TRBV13	CASSLFYRGPNTGELFF
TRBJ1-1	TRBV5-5	CASSPGAAGEAFF
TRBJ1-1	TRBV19	CASSILPGQGAGTEAFF
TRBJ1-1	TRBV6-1	CASSEQNMNTEAFF
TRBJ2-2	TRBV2	CASSEFRSVPGFTGELFF
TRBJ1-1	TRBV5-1	CASSWAGEWYAEAFF
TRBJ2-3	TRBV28	CAPRWREAPYSDTQYF
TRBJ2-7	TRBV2	CASTGQENYEQYF
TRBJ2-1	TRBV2	CASSRGAGGPWNEQFF
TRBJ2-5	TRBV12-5	CASGTPGTAQETQYF